These T cell receptor beta chains were read from a single sample in a study of T cell responses to AZD1222 COVID-19 vaccine. TCRdb keeps only in-frame clones here, not all; method: immunoSEQ multiplex PCR. The sample holds about 75,000 clones, roughly 87% seen once. The material sequenced was peripheral blood, taken 28 days after the second AZD1222 dose. The receptors here all came from an adult who received the AZD1222 COVID-19 vaccine. Each CDR3 is given with its conserved first and last residue. The D gene is left open where the match is weak. Not every row has a clone size; where given, it reads once, few, many or a size class.

NA TRBJ1-1 NA TRBV30 TGTGCCTGGGGGAACTCTAGGACTGAAGCTTTCTTT CAWGNSRTEAFF
once TRBJ2-3 NA TRBV2 TGTGCCAGCAGCAGGTCCCTCGGAAACACAGATACGCAGTATTTT CASSRSLGNTDTQYF
once TRBJ1-6 NA TRBV19 TGTGCCAGTAGTGGGGGGGCCGCTGGTTCACCCCTCCACTTT CASSGGAAGSPLHF
NA TRBJ1-3 NA TRBV6-1 TGTGCCAGCAGTGAAGGGAGGCGCTCTGGAAACACCATATATTTT CASSEGRRSGNTIYF
NA TRBJ2-7 NA TRBV29-1 TGCAGCGTTGCCGGGGTAGGCTACGAGCAGTACTTC CSVAGVGYEQYF
NA TRBJ1-5 TRBD1 TRBV7-2 TGTGCCAGCAGCTTAGGAGGGGGCGCGGGTCAGCCCCAGCATTTT CASSLGGGAGQPQHF
NA TRBJ1-2 TRBD1 TRBV5-1 TGCGCCAGCAGCTTCAGGGGGGACTATGGCTACACCTTC CASSFRGDYGYTF
NA TRBJ2-5 TRBD1 TRBV6-5 TGTGCCAGCAGTTACGAAACAGGGGATCTTGCGACCCAGTACTTC CASSYETGDLATQYF
NA TRBJ1-4 TRBD1 TRBV5-5 TGTGCCAGCAGCTCGACAGGGACTAATGAAAAACTGTTTTTT CASSSTGTNEKLFF
NA TRBJ2-4 NA TRBV5-6 TGTGCCAGCAGCCGCCCTTTGGAGGGCCCCTCGGCCAAAAACATTCAGTACTTC CASSRPLEGPSAKNIQYF
NA TRBJ2-1 TRBD2 TRBV30 TGTGCCTGGAATTTCGGGTATAGCGGGAGCTCCTACAATGAGCAGTTCTTC CAWNFGYSGSSYNEQFF
NA TRBJ1-5 TRBD1 TRBV12-3/TRBV12-4 TGTGCCAGCCGCGGACAGGGTGATCAGCCCCAGCATTTT CASRGQGDQPQHF
NA TRBJ1-3 NA TRBV9 TGTGCCAGCAGCGTAGGTGGCATTGCGGACACCATATATTTT CASSVGGIADTIYF
NA TRBJ1-3 TRBD1 TRBV6-5 TGTGCCAGCAGTCAACAGGGGTCCTCTGGAAACACCATATATTTT CASSQQGSSGNTIYF
once TRBJ1-1 NA TRBV3-1/TRBV3-2 TGTGCCAGCAGCCAAGGAAGAGACCTGAACACTGAAGCTTTCTTT CASSQGRDLNTEAFF
once TRBJ2-1 NA TRBV12-1 TGTGCCAGCAGCTTTGACGGTCCAAACGTCGTGCAGTTCTTC CASSFDGPNVVQFF
NA TRBJ1-5 NA TRBV6-2/TRBV6-3 TGTGCCAGCAGTTACGTCGGGCGACGTAATCAGCCCCAGCATTTT CASSYVGRRNQPQHF
NA TRBJ2-3 TRBD2 TRBV2 TGTGCCAGCAGTCCCATGACTAGCGGGGCCGATACGCAGTATTTT CASSPMTSGADTQYF
NA TRBJ2-7 NA TRBV12-3/TRBV12-4 TGTGCCAGCAGTTTAAGCCAGCACGAGCAGTACTTC CASSLSQHEQYF
NA TRBJ1-4 NA TRBV7-9 TGTGCCAGCAGCTTAGCGCAGGGTGGAGAAAAACTGTTTTTT CASSLAQGGEKLFF
few TRBJ1-1 NA TRBV9 TGTGCCAGCAGCGCCCGACAGAGCCTCCTGAACACTGAAGCTTTCTTT CASSARQSLLNTEAFF
NA TRBJ2-7 TRBD1 TRBV11-3 TGTGCCAGCAGCTTAATGGGGACAGGGCTCCACGAGCAGTACTTC CASSLMGTGLHEQYF
NA TRBJ2-3 TRBD1 TRBV6-5 TGTGCCAGCAGCTTCTCGACAGGGGGCACAGATACGCAGTATTTT CASSFSTGGTDTQYF
NA TRBJ1-1 NA TRBV19 TGTGCCAGTAGTATAGTATCTCTGTCGACCACTGAAGCTTTCTTT CASSIVSLSTTEAFF
NA TRBJ2-1 NA TRBV4-1 TGCGCCAGCAGCCAAGGTAGACAGATCTCCTACAATGAGCAGTTCTTC CASSQGRQISYNEQFF
NA TRBJ1-4 NA TRBV6-5 TGTGCCAGCAGTTACGCCTCAGGGGCTTATGAAAAACTGTTTTTT CASSYASGAYEKLFF
NA TRBJ2-7 NA TRBV30 TGTGCCTGGAGGGTGAGCTCCTACGAGCAGTACTTC CAWRVSSYEQYF
NA TRBJ1-6 NA TRBV12-3/TRBV12-4 TGTGCCAGCAGTTCCGAACAAGGGGTATCCCTCCACTTT CASSSEQGVSLHF
NA TRBJ2-7 NA TRBV6-6 TGTGCCAGCACACCCTCTGGGCAGGGGCTCGACGAGCAGTACTTC CASTPSGQGLDEQYF
NA TRBJ1-1 TRBD1 TRBV27 TGTGCCAGCAGTTTGACCCTCGGGACAGGGGGCACTGAAGCTTTCTTT CASSLTLGTGGTEAFF
NA TRBJ2-2 TRBD1 TRBV5-1 TGCGCCAGCAGAAGACCTGAAACAGGGGATGGCACCGGGGAGCTGTTTTTT CASRRPETGDGTGELFF
NA TRBJ2-3 NA TRBV5-6 TGTGCCAGCCGGCTAACTCCAAGAGGTACGCAGTATTTT CASRLTPRGTQYF
NA TRBJ1-5 NA TRBV19 TGTGCCAGTAGTATAGATTGGGGGGGGGCTGGCAATCAGCCCCAGCATTTT CASSIDWGGAGNQPQHF
NA TRBJ2-7 TRBD2 TRBV2 TGTGCCAGCATCCTAGAGGAGCGGGGGGGCCACAACGAGCAGTACTTC CASILEERGGHNEQYF
many TRBJ1-6 TRBD1 TRBV9 TGTGCCAGCAGCGTAGGGACAGGGATGTTGGGCTCACCCCTCCACTTT CASSVGTGMLGSPLHF
NA TRBJ1-5 NA TRBV5-4 TGTGCCAGCAGCTTGGGCAGGGGACAGCCCCAGCATTTT CASSLGRGQPQHF
once TRBJ2-2 NA TRBV18 TGTGCCAGCTCACCCGGCAGCACGAACACCGGGGAGCTGTTTTTT CASSPGSTNTGELFF
NA TRBJ2-7 NA TRBV5-1 TGCGCCAGCAGCTCGAACGGGCGGGAATCCTACGAGCAGTACTTC CASSSNGRESYEQYF
NA TRBJ1-2 TRBD1 TRBV5-8 TGTGCCAGCAGCTTCGGGACAGCTAACTATGGCTACACCTTC CASSFGTANYGYTF
NA TRBJ2-2 TRBD2 TRBV27 TGTGCCATCAAGGAACTAGCGGGGACCGGGGAGCTGTTTTTT CAIKELAGTGELFF
NA TRBJ1-4 NA TRBV9 TGTGCCAGCAGCGAGGGCCCAGCAACTAATGAAAAACTGTTTTTT CASSEGPATNEKLFF
once TRBJ1-5 NA TRBV24-1 TGTGCCACCAGTGCGGTAGGGGAGGGTCAGCCCCAGCATTTT CATSAVGEGQPQHF
NA TRBJ1-2 NA TRBV3-1/TRBV3-2 TGTGCCAGCAGCCGTCAGGGCGCGGACTATGGCTACACCTTC CASSRQGADYGYTF
NA TRBJ1-2 TRBD1 TRBV5-1 TGCGCCAGCAGCTGGACAGGGGAGAGCTATGGCTACACCTTC CASSWTGESYGYTF
NA TRBJ1-5 NA TRBV7-8 TGTGCCAGCAGCCCATGGGGGGGCAATCAGCCCCAGCATTTT CASSPWGGNQPQHF
NA TRBJ2-1 NA TRBV2 TGTGCCAGCAGACAGACTAGGGGAGACCCGGGTGAGCAGTTCTTC CASRQTRGDPGEQFF
once TRBJ2-5 NA TRBV25-1 TGTGCCAGCAGTGAAAGGGAAGAGACCCAGTACTTC CASSEREETQYF
NA TRBJ1-2 TRBD1 TRBV19 TGTGCCAGTAGGTCGGGACAGGGGGCTTTCTATGGCTACACCTTC CASRSGQGAFYGYTF
NA TRBJ1-6 NA TRBV7-6 TGTGCCAGCAGCTTAGGAACAGGATTCGATAATTCACCCCTCCACTTT CASSLGTGFDNSPLHF
once TRBJ1-5 NA TRBV19 TGTGCCAGTAGACCAGGGGTAGGTCAGCCCCAGCATTTT CASRPGVGQPQHF
medium-sized TRBJ2-7 NA TRBV9 TGTGCCAGCAGCGCGTCCAGGGGTGGCGAGCAGTACTTC CASSASRGGEQYF
once TRBJ2-6 NA TRBV27 TGTGCCAGCAGACCGGCTAGGTGGGCTGGGGCCAACGTCCTGACTTTC CASRPARWAGANVLTF
NA TRBJ2-1 NA TRBV14 TGTGCCAGCAGCCCTTCTCTAGTTCGGTATGAGCAGTTCTTC CASSPSLVRYEQFF
once TRBJ1-2 NA TRBV25-1 TGTGCCAGCAGTGGGGGGTATGGCTACACCTTC CASSGGYGYTF
NA TRBJ2-5 NA TRBV4-1 TGCGCCAGCAGCCAAGATAGGAGAGAGACCCAGTACTTC CASSQDRRETQYF